Reported below is one T cell receptor beta chain. Membership in each cohort depended on participant-reported clinical history. The sample comes from a study of blood T cell repertoires in COVID-19. Study as a whole: The study drew acute and convalescent COVID-19 samples from the United States, Italy and Spain. From T cells, B-cell-depleted T cells, or PBMCs came the material, which was cDNA or gDNA.

CDR1 is KGHSH, CDR2 LQKENI, per germline. V trimming: 4 bases; J trimming: 0 bases; junction bases outside the gene matches: 14. The CDR3 spans 18 residues. Authors' methods: For nucleated cells, counts were estimated from reference gene primer amplification. Sequenced by immunoSEQ multiplex PCR; TCRdb stores in-frame clones only, minus some. V, J and clone size were drawn from that table, and D and trimming were deduced from the DNA. The table has under 200,000 clones, approximately 79% seen once. The chain links TRBV18 to TRBJ1-1; 7 nucleotides align to TRBD1. The clonotype comes from a woman aged 55-75 years with acute COVID-19. The specimen was PBMCs or T cells enriched from blood (not recorded which). The CDR3 DNA is TGTGCCAGCTCACTCCTGGGACCCTCTCAGGGGGTGAACACTGAAGCTTTCTTT. Its translation is CASSLLGPSQGVNTEAFF.